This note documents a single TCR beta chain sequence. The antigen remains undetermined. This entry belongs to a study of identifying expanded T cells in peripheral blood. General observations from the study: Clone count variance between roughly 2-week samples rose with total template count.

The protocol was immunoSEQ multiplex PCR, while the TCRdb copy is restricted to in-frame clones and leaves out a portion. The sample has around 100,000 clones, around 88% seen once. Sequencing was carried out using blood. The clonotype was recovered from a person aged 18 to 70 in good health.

The CDR3 nucleotides read TGTGCCAGCAGCGTACAGGGGGACCAGCCCCAGCATTTT. Translated: CASSVQGDQPQHF. The chain carries TRBV7-9 and TRBJ1-5; TRBD1 agrees at 8 bases. CDR3 length equals 13 residues. V shed 5 bases, J shed 7 bases, and the junction held 4 bases outside the gene matches. Looked up from germline, CDR1 is SEHNR and CDR2 is FQNEAQ (reference sequence).